Described below is a single T cell receptor (beta chain) sequence and its context. As yet, its antigen is unknown. This sample is part of a study of OX40 agonist ivuxolimab in advanced cancers. Overall study results and limits: In the 0.1 to 3.0 mg/kg range, CD4+ and CD8+ blood T cells had expanded clonally by week 6.

Clones were sequenced by immunoSEQ multiplex PCR, and TCRdb holds only the in-frame ones, with some missing. The table shows under 30,000 clones, with 80% to 95% occurring only once. Sequenced here: CD4+ or CD8+ T cells sorted from blood, sampled in a trial of the OX40 agonist ivuxolimab. This clonotype was sampled from an adult with an advanced solid tumor such as melanoma, head and neck, liver or kidney cancer.

The CDR3 bases are TGTGCCAGCAGCTTCCGGGCCGACAATGAGCAGTTCTTC. Its protein is CASSFRADNEQFF. The chain uses TRBV13 and TRBJ2-1; D uncertain. This CDR3 spans 13 amino acids. V lost 3 bases and J lost 5, with 8 bases in between. CDR1 and CDR2 (germline): PRHDT, FYEKMQ (reference sequence).